This paragraph covers one T cell receptor (beta chain) sequence. Its antigen is undetermined. 5'RACE, which relied on constant-segment primers, yielded TCR alpha and TCR beta cDNA libraries carrying sample barcodes and UMIs. TCRdb reanalysed the 5' RACE reads using MiXCR and keeps one entry per CDR3 protein. The sample carries 150,000 or so distinct CDR3 sequences, roughly 28% recorded once. The data were obtained in a study of T-cell memory formation after mild COVID-19. Study-wide context: TCR clusters were largely donor specific.

Per the germline V gene, CDR1 is LGHDT and CDR2 is YNNKEL (reference sequence). V lost 1 base and J 0 bases, leaving 9 bases between the germline ends. CDR3 length: 15 residues. Study outcomes and limitations: Memory from before infection featured some responding clones, which suggests cross-reactive memory joined.

Sequencing was performed on PBMCs or a T cell subset sorted from them (not recorded which). The TCR sequence derives from an adult woman who had mild COVID-19 (a few samples of this study predate the infection). Cell type and time point are not known. The chain couples TRBV3-1 to TRBJ1-1; the D is unclear. Here the CDR3 reads CASSQVWGMNTEAFF. The CDR3 nucleotides are TGTGCCAGCAGCCAAGTGTGGGGAATGAACACTGAAGCTTTCTTT. Based on the CDR3 plus reference TRBV3-1 and TRBJ1-1, the full variable domain is DTAVSQTPKYLVTQMGNDKSIKCEQNLGHDTMYWYKQDSKKFLKIMFSYNNKELIINETVPNRFSPKSPDKAHLNLHINSLELGDSAVYFCASSQVWGMNTEAFFGQGTRLTVV.